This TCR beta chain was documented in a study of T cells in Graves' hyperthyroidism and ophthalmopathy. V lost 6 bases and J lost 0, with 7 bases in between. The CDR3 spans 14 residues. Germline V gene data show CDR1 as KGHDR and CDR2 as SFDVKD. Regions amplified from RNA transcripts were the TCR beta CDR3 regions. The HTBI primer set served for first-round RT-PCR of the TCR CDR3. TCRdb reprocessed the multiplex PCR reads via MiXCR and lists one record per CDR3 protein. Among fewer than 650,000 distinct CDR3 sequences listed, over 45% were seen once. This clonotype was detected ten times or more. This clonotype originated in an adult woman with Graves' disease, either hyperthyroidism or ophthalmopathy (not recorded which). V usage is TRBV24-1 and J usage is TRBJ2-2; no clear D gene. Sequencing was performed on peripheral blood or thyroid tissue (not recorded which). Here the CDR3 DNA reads TGTGCCACCAGTCACCATACGAACACCGGGGAGCTGTTTTTT. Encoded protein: CATSHHTNTGELFF.